Listed here are 9 T cell receptor beta chains from one sample, sequenced in a study of T cell changes during pregnancy in multiple sclerosis. Only in-frame clones appear in the TCRdb table, and some are missing; sequencing was by immunoSEQ multiplex PCR. The sample lists some 20,000 clones; more than 70% were seen once. The sequencing used CD4+ T cells from peripheral blood mononuclear cells, collected in the first trimester of pregnancy. The receptors here all came from a female donor in good health, enrolled as a control in a pregnancy study.

The chain joins TRBV29-1 to TRBJ2-3; maybe TRBD2 (6 bases). The V gene's germline CDR1 is SQVTM and CDR2 ANQGSEA. The CDR3 consists of 18 residues. V was pared by 1 base and J by 2 bases, with 22 bases between. Written as DNA, the CDR3 is TGCAGCGTTGAAGTGCCGAGAAAGCTAGCGAACCTCACAGATACGCAGTATTTT. Translating it yields CSVEVPRKLANLTDTQYF.

The chain couples TRBV7-8 to TRBJ1-1; TRBD1 agrees at 8 bases. Germline values: CDR1 SGHVS, CDR2 FQNEAQ. The CDR3 sequence is 15 residues long. With V trimmed by 2 bases and J by 1 base, 3 bases remained unmatched. Here the CDR3 DNA reads TGTGCCAGCAGCTTACAAGGACAGGGGAACACTGAAGCTTTCTTT. The encoded protein is CASSLQGQGNTEAFF.

The chain joins TRBV6-1 to TRBJ1-3, with TRBD1 identical over 8 bases. The length of the CDR3 is 14 residues. Trimming removed 10 bases from V and 4 bases from J; junction bases left unmatched: 9. Germline-derived CDR1 and CDR2 are MNHNS and SASEGT. The CDR3 loop reads CAMASGTGGNTIYF. CDR3 nucleotide sequence: TGTGCCATGGCCTCCGGGACAGGAGGAAACACCATATATTTT.

The sample holds one count of this clone. This chain links TRBV7-2 with TRBJ2-4; the D gene is possibly TRBD1 (6 bases). Trimming pared 6 bases from V and 7 bases from J, leaving 19 bases between. The V gene's germline CDR1 is SGHTA and CDR2 FQGNSA. The CDR3 is 15 amino acids. This CDR3 reads CASSSRQTTGNIQYF. The CDR3 DNA reads as TGTGCCAGCAGTTCAAGACAGACGACAGGTAACATTCAGTACTTC. The whole variable domain, filled in from reference TRBV7-2 and TRBJ2-4, reads GAGVSQSPSNKVTEKGKDVELRCDPISGHTALYWYRQSLGQGLEFLIYFQGNSAPDKSGLPSDRFSAERTGGSVSTLTIQRTQQEDSAVYLCASSSRQTTGNIQYFGAGTRLSVL.

The chain links TRBV7-9 to TRBJ2-6; tentatively, D is TRBD2 (6 bases). CDR1 is SEHNR and CDR2 is FQNEAQ in the germline V gene (reference sequence). The CDR3 is made up of 18 amino acids. V shed 2 bases and J shed 4 bases, with 18 bases lying between them. The CDR3, as DNA: TGTGCCAGCAGCTTAACCTTAGCGTGGGGGGAAGGGGCCAACGTCCTGACTTTC. The encoded protein is CASSLTLAWGEGANVLTF.

The rearrangement links TRBV19 to TRBJ2-6; possible D gene TRBD2, 6 bases. Trimming pared 7 bases from V and 2 bases from J, leaving 12 bases between. The CDR3 has 15 residues. Germline V gives CDR1 LNHDA, CDR2 SQIVND (reference sequence). The CDR3 DNA reads TGTGCCAGTACCTCGGAGGGGCCTGGGGCCAACGTCCTGACTTTC. It yields the protein CASTSEGPGANVLTF.

The rearrangement uses TRBV7-4 and TRBJ2-5, with a possible D match to TRBD1 (6 bases). Trimming shortened V by 5 bases and J by 0 bases, and 7 bases separated the two germline ends. The CDR3 runs 13 residues. Germline values: CDR1 SGHVT, CDR2 SQSDAQ. The CDR3 sequence is CASSRDNQETQYF. Written as DNA, the CDR3 is TGTGCCAGCAGCCGGGACAACCAAGAGACCCAGTACTTC.

The rearrangement joins TRBV7-9 to TRBJ1-2; TRBD1 agrees at 10 bases. The CDR3 is made up of 13 amino acids. Trimming removed 4 bases from V and 6 bases from J; junction bases left unmatched: 2. Germline V gives CDR1 SEHNR, CDR2 FQNEAQ (reference sequence). CDR3 region: CASSYGTGDGYTF. The CDR3 DNA reads as TGTGCCAGCAGCTACGGGACAGGGGATGGCTACACCTTC.

The genes are TRBV5-1 and TRBJ1-3; D not certain. The CDR3 is made up of 15 amino acids. In germline, CDR1 is SGHRS, CDR2 YFSETQ. Between the trimmed V and J ends, which lost 0 bases and 2 bases, there was a span of 9 bases. CDR3 sequence: CASSLAEVPGNTIYF. The CDR3 DNA reads as TGCGCCAGCAGCTTGGCGGAGGTACCTGGAAACACCATATATTTT.